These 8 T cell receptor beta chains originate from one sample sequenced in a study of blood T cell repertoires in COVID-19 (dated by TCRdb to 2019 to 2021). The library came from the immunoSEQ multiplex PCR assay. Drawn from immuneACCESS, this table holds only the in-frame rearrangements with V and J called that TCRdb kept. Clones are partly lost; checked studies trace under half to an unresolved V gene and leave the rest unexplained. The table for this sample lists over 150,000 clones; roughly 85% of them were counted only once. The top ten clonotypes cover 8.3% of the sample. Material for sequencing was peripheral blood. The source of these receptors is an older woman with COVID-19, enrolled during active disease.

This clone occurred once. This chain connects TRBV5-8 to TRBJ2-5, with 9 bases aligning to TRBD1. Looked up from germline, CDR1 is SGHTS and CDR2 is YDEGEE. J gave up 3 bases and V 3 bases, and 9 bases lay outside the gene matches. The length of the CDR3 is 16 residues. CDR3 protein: CASSSLRDRAKETQYF. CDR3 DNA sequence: TGTGCCAGCAGCTCGCTCCGGGACAGGGCTAAAGAGACCCAGTACTTC. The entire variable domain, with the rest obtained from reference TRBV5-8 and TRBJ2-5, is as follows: EAGVTQSPTHLIKTRGQQATLRCSPISGHTSVYWYQQALGLGLQFLLWYDEGEERNRGNFPPRFSGRQFPNYSSELNVNALELEDSALYLCASSSLRDRAKETQYFGPGTRLLVL.

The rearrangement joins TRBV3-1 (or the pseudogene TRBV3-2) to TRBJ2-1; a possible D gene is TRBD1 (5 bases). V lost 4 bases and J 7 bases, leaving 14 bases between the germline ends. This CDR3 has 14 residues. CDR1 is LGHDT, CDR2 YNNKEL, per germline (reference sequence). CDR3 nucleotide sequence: TGTGCCAGCAGCCTTCGAGGCCCAGGGAATGAGCAGTTCTTC. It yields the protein CASSLRGPGNEQFF.

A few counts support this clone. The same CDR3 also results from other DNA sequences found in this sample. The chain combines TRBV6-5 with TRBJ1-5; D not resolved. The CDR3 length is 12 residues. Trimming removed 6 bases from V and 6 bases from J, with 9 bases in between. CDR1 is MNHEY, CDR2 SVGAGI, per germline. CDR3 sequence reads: CASRTGGQPQHF. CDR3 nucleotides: TGTGCCAGCAGGACCGGAGGTCAGCCCCAGCATTTT.

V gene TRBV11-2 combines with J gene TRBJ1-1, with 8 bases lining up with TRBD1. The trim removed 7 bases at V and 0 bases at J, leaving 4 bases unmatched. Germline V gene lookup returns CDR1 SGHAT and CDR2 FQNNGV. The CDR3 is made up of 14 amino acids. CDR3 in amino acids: CASKIQGVNTEAFF. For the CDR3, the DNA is TGTGCCAGCAAGATACAGGGGGTGAACACTGAAGCTTTCTTT.

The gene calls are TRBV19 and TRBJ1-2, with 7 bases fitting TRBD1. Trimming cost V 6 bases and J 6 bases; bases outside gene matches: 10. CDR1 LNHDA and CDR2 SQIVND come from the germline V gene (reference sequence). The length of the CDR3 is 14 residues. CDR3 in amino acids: CASRARSTGNGYTF. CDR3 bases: TGTGCCAGTAGGGCACGCTCGACAGGGAATGGCTACACCTTC.

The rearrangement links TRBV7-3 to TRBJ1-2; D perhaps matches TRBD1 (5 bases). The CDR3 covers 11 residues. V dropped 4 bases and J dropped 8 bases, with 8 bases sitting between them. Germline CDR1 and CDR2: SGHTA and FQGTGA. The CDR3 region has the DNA TGTGCCAGCAGCTCAGGGCGCGGCTACACCTTC. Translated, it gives CASSSGRGYTF.

The CDR3 bases are TGTGCCAGTGACCCGGGTGGGAGCTCCTACAATGAGCAGTTCTTC. Translation gives CASDPGGSSYNEQFF. This rearrangement joins TRBV19 to TRBJ2-1; TRBD2 is a possible D gene (5 bases). Trimming removed 8 bases at V and 0 bases at J, with 14 bases between. Germline CDR1 is LNHDA and CDR2 is SQIVND (reference sequence). The CDR3 is made up of 15 amino acids.

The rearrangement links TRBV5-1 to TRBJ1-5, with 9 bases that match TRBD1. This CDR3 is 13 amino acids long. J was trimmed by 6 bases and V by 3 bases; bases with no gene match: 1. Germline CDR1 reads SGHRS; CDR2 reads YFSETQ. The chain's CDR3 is CASSSGQGQPQHF. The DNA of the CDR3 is TGCGCCAGCAGCTCGGGACAGGGTCAGCCCCAGCATTTT.